A single sample gave rise to the 25 T cell receptor beta chains below, sequenced in a study of shared clonotypes between healthy human individuals. TCRdb's copy holds only in-frame clones and misses some; the assay was immunoSEQ multiplex PCR. The sample carries around 2.1 million clones, almost 96% recorded once. Material: naive CD4+ T cells sorted from blood. Sample subset: CD45RA+ positively selected. These receptors were collected from a man aged 18 to 35 in good health.

As regards this clone: Other DNA sequences in the same sample also yield this CDR3. The chain is built from TRBV29-1 and TRBJ1-1; no firm D call. This CDR3 has 12 residues. The germline V gene encodes CDR1 SQVTM and CDR2 ANQGSEA. Deletions cut 3 bases from V and 1 base from J, with 6 bases between. The CDR3, as DNA: TGCAGCGTTGATCGGGGGAACACTGAAGCTTTCTTT. Amino acid sequence: CSVDRGNTEAFF.

The V call is TRBV27, the J call TRBJ1-1, with 8 bases lining up with TRBD1. V lost 3 bases and J lost 11; bases outside the gene matches: 11. CDR1 is MNHEY, CDR2 SMNVEV, per germline (reference sequence). The CDR3 loop spans 14 amino acids. The CDR3 DNA sequence: TGTGCCAGCAGTTTGCTGGACAGGGTTTCTGCGGCTTTCTTT. Its protein is CASSLLDRVSAAFF.

This chain joins TRBV6-5 and TRBJ1-2, with a possible D match to TRBD1 (5 bases). This CDR3 is 15 amino acids long. Trimming removed 4 bases at V and 1 base at J, with 13 bases between. Germline CDR1 reads MNHEY; CDR2 reads SVGAGI. The CDR3 DNA sequence: TGTGCCAGCAGTTGGCAGGGAAACAGTAACTATGGCTACACCTTC. Amino acids: CASSWQGNSNYGYTF.

J is TRBJ2-4 and V is TRBV7-8; TRBD1 matches 7 bases. Per germline, CDR1 SGHVS and CDR2 FQNEAQ. The CDR3 runs to 17 residues. V dropped 5 bases and J dropped 1; count of bases not matched to a gene: 11. The CDR3, as DNA: TGTGCCAGCAGCCCCGACTGGCGAGGGGGCGCCAAAAACATTCAGTACTTC. Translating it yields CASSPDWRGGAKNIQYF.

In regard to this clone: Other DNA sequences in the same sample also yield this CDR3. The chain combines TRBV6-1 with TRBJ1-5; D ambiguous. Germline V gene data show CDR1 as MNHNS and CDR2 as SASEGT. The ends were cut back, 3 bases at V and 4 bases at J, with 7 bases in the middle. The CDR3 length is 13 residues. The DNA of the CDR3 is TGTGCCAGCAGTGACGGACCAAATCAGCCCCAGCATTTT. Protein: CASSDGPNQPQHF.

J is TRBJ1-4 and V is TRBV7-9; a possible D gene is TRBD1 (5 bases). The germline gives CDR1 SEHNR, CDR2 FQNEAQ (reference sequence). This CDR3 is 15 amino acids long. The V gene lost 4 bases and the J gene lost 8 bases, with 17 bases spanning the gap. In nucleotides, the CDR3 is TGTGCCAGCAGCTCGTCCGGGACCCTGCGGGAAAAACTGTTTTTT. It translates to CASSSSGTLREKLFF. The full variable domain, in which reference TRBV7-9 and TRBJ1-4 provide the parts outside the CDR3, is DTGVSQNPRHKITKRGQNVTFRCDPISEHNRLYWYRQTLGQGPEFLTYFQNEAQLEKSRLLSDRFSAERPKGSFSTLEIQRTEQGDSAMYLCASSSSGTLREKLFFGSGTQLSVL.

The chain recombines TRBV5-1 with TRBJ2-7; unclear D gene. The germline V gene has CDR1 SGHRS and CDR2 YFSETQ. V was trimmed by 0 bases and J by 2 bases, leaving 15 bases between them. CDR3 length: 16 amino acids. The CDR3 DNA reads as TGCGCCAGCAGCTTGGTGGCCGGGTCCAGGACCTACGAGCAGTACTTC. It codes for CASSLVAGSRTYEQYF.

J is TRBJ1-2 and V is TRBV11-3, with TRBD1 as a possible D gene (6 bases). The CDR3 covers 14 residues. Germline V gene data show CDR1 as SGHNT and CDR2 as YENEEA. V gave up 1 base and J gave up 6 bases, with 12 bases separating them. CDR3 nucleotides: TGTGCCAGCAGCTTAGGACCCGGGGGCGATGGCTACACCTTC. This sequence encodes CASSLGPGGDGYTF.

V and J are TRBV2 and TRBJ1-1; maybe TRBD1 (6 bases). The CDR3 sequence is 16 residues long. In germline, CDR1 is SNHLY, CDR2 FYNNEI. V was trimmed by 3 bases and J by 1 base, leaving 15 bases between them. The DNA of the CDR3 is TGTGCCAGCAGTGATTTGGGACAACGGAAGAACACTGAAGCTTTCTTT. This sequence encodes CASSDLGQRKNTEAFF.

The CDR3 DNA reads TGTGCCAGTTCCTTGGGGGGCGTCAACGAGCAGTACTTC. Its translation: CASSLGGVNEQYF. V and J are TRBV11-3 and TRBJ2-7; D assignment may be TRBD1 or TRBD2 (6 bases each). V shed 9 bases and J shed 5 bases, with 17 bases lying between them. The CDR3 totals 13 residues. CDR1 is SGHNT, CDR2 YENEEA, per germline.

The J gene is TRBJ2-3, the V gene TRBV9; TRBD2 agrees at 9 bases. This CDR3 region has 17 residues. CDR1 SGDLS and CDR2 YYNGEE come from the germline V gene. V shed 4 bases and J 0 bases; nucleotides not matched to a gene: 9. The CDR3 protein is CASSPGSGGPSTDTQYF. CDR3 in DNA: TGTGCCAGCAGCCCGGGTAGCGGGGGACCTAGCACAGATACGCAGTATTTT.

The V gene is TRBV30, the J gene TRBJ1-6, with TRBD1 matching over 8 bases. The germline V gene encodes CDR1 GTSNPN and CDR2 SVGIG (reference sequence). J was trimmed by 5 bases and V by 5 bases; bases with no gene match: 17. The CDR3 runs to 18 residues. CDR3 loop: CAWSYDVVGTGDNSPLHF. For the CDR3, the DNA is TGTGCCTGGTCATACGATGTTGTAGGGACAGGCGATAATTCACCCCTCCACTTT.

The chain uses TRBV4-3 and TRBJ1-2; D ambiguous. The CDR3 runs to 13 residues. Trimming left V 1 base short and J 1 base short, with 4 bases between. Germline CDR1 LGHNA, CDR2 YSLEER. The DNA for the CDR3 is TGCGCCAGCAGCCAAGTAGGTAACTATGGCTACACCTTC. Amino acids: CASSQVGNYGYTF.

J is TRBJ1-5 and V is TRBV2; maybe TRBD1 (5 bases). CDR1 SNHLY and CDR2 FYNNEI come from the germline V gene. The CDR3 runs 15 residues. Trimming removed 6 bases at V and 4 bases at J, with 16 bases between. Written as DNA, the CDR3 is TGTGCCAGCAGACGGGACGGTCTTCGGAATCAGCCCCAGCATTTT. It codes for CASRRDGLRNQPQHF.

The chain uses TRBV7-2 and TRBJ2-7; 9 bases match TRBD1. V dropped 2 bases and J dropped 8; count of bases not matched to a gene: 13. There are 16 residues in the CDR3. Looked up from germline, CDR1 is SGHTA and CDR2 is FQGNSA. The CDR3 region has the DNA TGTGCCAGCAGCTTATTGCCCGGGACAGGGTTTTATCAGCAGTACTTC. It encodes CASSLLPGTGFYQQYF. Drawing the rest from reference TRBV7-2 and TRBJ2-7, the complete variable domain is GAGVSQSPSNKVTEKGKDVELRCDPISGHTALYWYRQSLGQGLEFLIYFQGNSAPDKSGLPSDRFSAERTGGSVSTLTIQRTQQEDSAVYLCASSLLPGTGFYQQYFGPGTRLTVT.

The rearrangement uses TRBV7-8 and TRBJ2-5; 9 bases fit TRBD1. This CDR3 is built from 16 residues. Germline lookup yields CDR1 SGHVS and CDR2 FQNEAQ. J gave up 2 bases and V 5 bases, and 9 bases lay outside the gene matches. The CDR3 region has the DNA TGTGCCAGCAGCGATTCCGGGACAGGGCATCAAGAGACCCAGTACTTC. It specifies CASSDSGTGHQETQYF. Combining the CDR3 with reference TRBV7-8 and TRBJ2-5 gives the whole variable domain GAGVSQSPRYKVAKRGQDVALRCDPISGHVSLFWYQQALGQGPEFLTYFQNEAQLDKSGLPSDRFFAERPEGSVSTLKIQRTQQEDSAVYLCASSDSGTGHQETQYFGPGTRLLVL.

This chain connects TRBV27 to TRBJ2-1; tentatively, D is TRBD1 or TRBD2 (5 bases each). The V end was cut by 0 bases, the J end by 7 bases, with 13 bases between. There are 15 residues in the CDR3. Germline V gene sequence: CDR1 MNHEY, CDR2 SMNVEV (reference sequence). The CDR3 loop is CASSLSGTVRNEQFF. The DNA of the CDR3 is TGTGCCAGCAGTTTATCCGGGACGGTTAGAAATGAGCAGTTCTTC.

This clone has more than one count but fewer than ten. The chain is built from TRBV5-4 and TRBJ2-7; 10 bases map to TRBD2. CDR3 size: 14 residues. The germline CDR1 and CDR2 sequences are SGHNT and YYREEE (reference sequence). V dropped 3 bases and J dropped 3; count of bases not matched to a gene: 3. The CDR3 sequence is CASSSAGGHYEQYF. The CDR3 DNA follows: TGTGCCAGCAGCTCAGCGGGAGGGCACTACGAGCAGTACTTC.

The chain carries TRBV11-3 and TRBJ2-3, with 9 bases lining up with TRBD2. CDR3 size: 15 residues. Germline trimming cut 5 bases from V and 0 bases from J; bases unmatched to any gene: 3. The germline V gene has CDR1 SGHNT and CDR2 YENEEA. In nucleotides, the CDR3 is TGTGCCAGCAGCCGCGGGGGGGCTAGCACAGATACGCAGTATTTT. Amino acid sequence: CASSRGGASTDTQYF.

This chain joins TRBV19 and TRBJ2-2, with D uncertain. CDR3 size: 14 residues. V lost 7 bases, J lost 2 bases, and 11 bases lay in between. Germline CDR1 and CDR2: LNHDA and SQIVND (reference sequence). CDR3 DNA sequence: TGTGCCAGTAAGGCAGACCCTAACACCGGGGAGCTGTTTTTT. This gives the protein CASKADPNTGELFF.

This clone was seen only once. This chain joins TRBV7-6 and TRBJ2-5; the D gene is possibly TRBD2 (6 bases). CDR3 length: 14 residues. CDR1 and CDR2 (germline): SGHVS, FNYEAQ. The ends were cut back, 5 bases at V and 5 bases at J, with 15 bases in the middle. CDR3 sequence: CASSPRGAWETQYF. The CDR3 DNA is TGTGCCAGCAGCCCGCGGGGCGCGTGGGAGACCCAGTACTTC.

The chain uses TRBV2 and TRBJ1-3; D unclear. The ends were cut back, 0 bases at V and 2 bases at J, with 17 bases in the middle. Germline V gene lookup returns CDR1 SNHLY and CDR2 FYNNEI. The CDR3 sequence is 18 residues long. The CDR3 DNA reads TGTGCCAGCAGTGAAGCGCTCGATCCCCGGCGAACTGGAAACACCATATATTTT. Its protein product is CASSEALDPRRTGNTIYF.

Concerning this clone: This CDR3 is also generated by other DNA sequences in the sample. This chain uses TRBV20-1 with TRBJ1-1; maybe TRBD1 (6 bases). Trimming removed 5 bases at V and 5 bases at J, with 9 bases between. The CDR3 loop spans 11 amino acids. Germline-derived CDR1 and CDR2 are DFQATT and SNEGSKA (reference sequence). CDR3 nucleotide sequence: TGCAGTGCTTGGGGGCAAACTGAAGCTTTCTTT. The encoded protein is CSAWGQTEAFF.

The V call is TRBV6-6, the J call TRBJ2-5; D is unclear. Germline CDR1 reads MNHNY; CDR2 reads SVGAGI (reference sequence). CDR3 length equals 16 residues. V shed 3 bases and J shed 7 bases, with 21 bases lying between them. The CDR3 coding sequence is TGTGCCAGCAGTTATAACCTAGGCCTCGATTGGTGGACCCAGTACTTC. It is translated as CASSYNLGLDWWTQYF.

The gene calls are TRBV6-5 and TRBJ1-1; D unclear. V was trimmed by 2 bases and J by 2 bases, leaving 9 bases between them. Germline V gene lookup returns CDR1 MNHEY and CDR2 SVGAGI. The CDR3 extends over 14 amino acids. The CDR3 bases are TGTGCCAGCAGTTACCAGGCATTCAACACTGAAGCTTTCTTT. It translates to CASSYQAFNTEAFF.